This T cell receptor (beta chain) originates from a study of shared clonotypes between healthy human individuals. Study findings and constraints: The naive CD4 repertoires of a few donors were compared, and around 4.9% of clonotypes were shared. Non-shared clonotypes displayed generation probabilities falling below those of clonotypes present in all four donors.

On this clone: Its antigen remains unidentified.

All donors were healthy HIV-negative adults lacking recent acute infections or vaccinations. Division of CD4+ cells produced a CD45RA+ naive subset and a CD45RA-negative memory subset. The data were produced by immunoSEQ multiplex PCR, yet TCRdb's version contains in-frame clones alone and is incomplete. The data show millions of clones, roughly 92% seen once. The CDR3 has 16 residues. Deletions cut 3 bases from V and 1 base from J, with 14 bases between. CDR1 and CDR2 from the germline V gene are SGHRS and YFSETQ. The V gene is TRBV5-1, the J gene TRBJ2-4; no clear D. The clonotype was recovered from a man in his late teens or twenties in good health. Specimen: naive CD4+ T cells sorted from blood. As for subset: CD45RA+ positively selected. The CDR3 is CASSSGSAGAKNIQYF. The CDR3 coding sequence is TGCGCCAGCAGCTCCGGGTCCGCCGGGGCCAAAAACATTCAGTACTTC.